Sequencing of this TCR beta chain was carried out in a study of T cells in Graves' hyperthyroidism and ophthalmopathy. Study summary: The initial diagnosis was the point when peripheral blood was collected, ahead of any treatment.

Cells are PBMCs isolated from more than 8.5 ml of fresh blood. From germline, CDR1 is LGHNA and CDR2 YNFKEQ. CDR3 length: 16 amino acids. V was cut by 2 bases and J by 1 base, with 13 bases left in between. Amplified TCR beta CDR3 regions came from RNA transcripts. HTBI primers drove first-round RT-PCR of the TCR CDR3. TCRdb fed the multiplex PCR reads into MiXCR, producing one record per CDR3 protein. Of approximately 300,000 distinct CDR3 sequences in the sample, approximately 15% were seen once. This clonotype was detected a few times. V is TRBV4-2 and J is TRBJ2-3; D may be TRBD2 (6 bases). This receptor was identified in a woman aged 55-70 years with Graves' ophthalmopathy. Sequenced sample: blood. This CDR3 reads CASSQKSGPRTDTQYF. The DNA of the CDR3 is TGTGCCAGCAGCCAAAAAAGCGGGCCCCGCACAGATACGCAGTATTTT.